One sample yielded the 2 T cell receptor beta chains listed below, sequenced in a study of somatic mutations in cytotoxic T cells in rheumatoid arthritis. Produced via immunoSEQ multiplex PCR; TCRdb's table is partial and in-frame only. The profile shows around 15,000 clones, 74% of them singletons. The sequenced sample was CD8+ T cells sorted from blood. All receptors derive from an adult with rheumatoid arthritis.

The V gene is TRBV6-5, the J gene TRBJ1-1; possibly TRBD1 for D (5 bases). Germline V lookup: CDR1 MNHEY, CDR2 SVGAGI. The CDR3 sequence is 13 residues long. Deletions cut 8 bases from V and 6 bases from J, with 16 bases between. The CDR3 protein is CASRPGMGAEAFF. DNA of the CDR3: TGTGCCAGCCGGCCGGGGATGGGGGCTGAAGCTTTCTTT.

The chain recombines TRBV28 with TRBJ1-2; 8 bases align to TRBD1. Germline lookup yields CDR1 MDHEN and CDR2 SYDVKM. The CDR3 consists of 17 residues. Unmatched junction bases numbered 11, after V lost 3 bases and J lost 2 bases. CDR3: CASSFYGTGLFNYGYTF. The CDR3 region has the DNA TGTGCCAGCAGTTTCTATGGGACAGGCCTATTCAACTATGGCTACACCTTC.